This T cell receptor beta chain comes out of a study of immune evolution from preneoplasia to lung adenocarcinoma. The CDR3 is made up of 14 amino acids. Germline V gives CDR1 SEHNR, CDR2 FQNEAQ (reference sequence). Trimming shortened V by 5 bases and J by 5 bases, and 12 bases separated the two germline ends. The table came from immunoSEQ multiplex PCR; TCRdb's copy has only in-frame clones and leaves some out. The sample lists about 4,900 clones, just over 75% occurring once. Study results and caveats: From normal lung to invasive adenocarcinoma, top clone frequencies appeared to decrease.

As regards this clone: Its antigen is unidentified.

The chain is built from TRBV7-9 and TRBJ2-2; TRBD1 is a possible D gene (7 bases). This receptor was obtained from a person aged 60 to 80 with lung adenocarcinoma. The sequencing sample was made of FFPE minimally invasive lung adenocarcinoma tissue. In DNA, the CDR3 is TGTGCCAGCAGCCCAGGGGGGACTACCGGGGAGCTGTTTTTT. Amino acid sequence: CASSPGGTTGELFF.